The present T cell receptor beta chain was sequenced within a study of blood T cell repertoires in COVID-19. Study summary: Specimens from acute and convalescent COVID-19 originated in the United States, Italy and Spain.

With 7 bases clipped from V and 4 bases from J, the junction kept 17 bases outside the gene matches. The CDR3 has 18 residues. Germline V CDR1 and CDR2: MDHEN, SYDVKM. TCRdb's copy holds only in-frame clones and misses some; the assay was immunoSEQ multiplex PCR. Of roughly 100,000 clones in the sample, roughly nine tenths are singletons; the top ten hold 32%. The sequenced material came from peripheral blood. This TCR came from a woman aged 80 or older with acute or convalescent COVID-19. The chain has TRBV28 and TRBJ2-7; 12 nucleotides match TRBD1. CDR3 region: CASIPPGTGGWEGYEQYF. DNA of the CDR3: TGTGCCAGCATCCCCCCGGGGACAGGGGGCTGGGAGGGATACGAGCAGTACTTC. The variable domain in full, completed from reference TRBV28 and TRBJ2-7, reads DVKVTQSSRYLVKRTGEKVFLECVQDMDHENMFWYRQDPGLGLRLIYFSYDVKMKEKGDIPEGYSVSREKKERFSLILESASTNQTSMYLCASIPPGTGGWEGYEQYFGPGTRLTVT.